The 5 T cell receptor beta chains reported below all come from one sample, sequenced in a study of cytomegalovirus exposure and HLA in healthy donors. PCR used 60 Vbeta primers and 13 Jbeta primers. Assay: immunoSEQ multiplex PCR; the TCRdb copy retains only in-frame clones and omits some. The table has roughly 80,000 clones, 75% to 80% seen once; the top ten hold under 4%. Source material: PBMCs. These receptors originate from a man aged 40-50 years in good health and CMV-seronegative.

This clone is deemed medium-sized. The chain recombines TRBV11-2 with TRBJ2-4, with 9 nucleotides matching TRBD1. Germline lookup yields CDR1 SGHAT and CDR2 FQNNGV. After removal of 5 bases from V and 4 bases from J, the junction contained 12 bases not matched to a gene. The CDR3 contains 17 residues. This CDR3 reads CASSLPSDRGSKNIQYF. The CDR3 DNA is TGTGCCAGCAGCCTACCGTCGGACAGGGGCTCTAAAAACATTCAGTACTTC.

The chain carries TRBV7-3 and TRBJ2-5, with 9 positions matching TRBD2. Germline trimming cut 1 base from V and 2 bases from J; bases unmatched to any gene: 5. The CDR3 has 16 amino acids. Germline CDR1 and CDR2: SGHTA and FQGTGA. The CDR3 DNA sequence: TGTGCCAGCAGCTTAATGGGCGGGGGGGCGCAAGAGACCCAGTACTTC. It specifies CASSLMGGGAQETQYF. Full variable domain (outside the CDR3, taken from reference TRBV7-3 and TRBJ2-5): GAGVSQTPSNKVTEKGKYVELRCDPISGHTALYWYRQSLGQGPEFLIYFQGTGAADDSGLPNDRFFAVRPEGSVSTLKIQRTERGDSAVYLCASSLMGGGAQETQYFGPGTRLLVL.

The rearrangement links TRBV9 to TRBJ2-7; possibly TRBD2 for D (6 bases). Germline V gives CDR1 SGDLS, CDR2 YYNGEE. The CDR3 is made up of 15 amino acids. V lost 4 bases, J lost 3 bases, and 17 bases lay in between. CDR3: CASSPGRGADYEQYF. In DNA, the CDR3 is TGTGCCAGCAGCCCCGGGCGGGGCGCAGACTACGAGCAGTACTTC. The full variable domain, completed using reference TRBV9 and TRBJ2-7, is DSGVTQTPKHLITATGQRVTLRCSPRSGDLSVYWYQQSLDQGLQFLIQYYNGEERAKGNILERFSAQQFPDLHSELNLSSLELGDSALYFCASSPGRGADYEQYFGPGTRLTVT.

This clone was recorded only once. The V gene is TRBV5-1, the J gene TRBJ2-5; no reliable D call. The CDR3 consists of 17 residues. The germline V gene has CDR1 SGHRS and CDR2 YFSETQ. V shed 0 bases and J shed 3 bases, with 18 bases lying between them. The CDR3 loop is CASSLAFTSAVEETQYF. The CDR3 DNA reads TGCGCCAGCAGCTTGGCCTTTACGAGCGCCGTCGAAGAGACCCAGTACTTC. Complete variable domain (other parts from reference TRBV5-1 and TRBJ2-5): KAGVTQTPRYLIKTRGQQVTLSCSPISGHRSVSWYQQTPGQGLQFLFEYFSETQRNKGNFPGRFSGRQFSNSRSEMNVSTLELGDSALYLCASSLAFTSAVEETQYFGPGTRLLVL.

V and J are TRBV5-1 and TRBJ2-3, with D possibly being TRBD1 (6 bases). CDR1 SGHRS and CDR2 YFSETQ come from the germline V gene. The V gene lost 3 bases and the J gene lost 0 bases, with 8 bases spanning the gap. This CDR3 has 14 amino acids. Here the CDR3 DNA reads TGCGCCAGCAGCTACGGACAGAGCACAGATACGCAGTATTTT. This translates into CASSYGQSTDTQYF.